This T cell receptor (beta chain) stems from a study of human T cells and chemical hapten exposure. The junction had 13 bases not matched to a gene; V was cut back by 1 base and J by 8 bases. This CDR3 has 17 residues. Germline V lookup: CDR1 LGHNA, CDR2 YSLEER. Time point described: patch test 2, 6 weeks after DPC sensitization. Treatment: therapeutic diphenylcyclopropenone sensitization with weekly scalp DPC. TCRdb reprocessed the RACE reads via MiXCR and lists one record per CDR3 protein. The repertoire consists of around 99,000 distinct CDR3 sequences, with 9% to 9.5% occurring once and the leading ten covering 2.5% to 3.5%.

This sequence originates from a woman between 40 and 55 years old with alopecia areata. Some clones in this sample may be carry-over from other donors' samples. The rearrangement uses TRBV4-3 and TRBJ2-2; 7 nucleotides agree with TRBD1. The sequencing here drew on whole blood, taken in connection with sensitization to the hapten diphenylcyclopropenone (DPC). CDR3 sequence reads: CASSQGDSSLMGGELFF. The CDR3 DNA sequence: TGCGCCAGCAGCCAAGGGGACAGCTCCCTGATGGGTGGGGAGCTGTTTTTT.